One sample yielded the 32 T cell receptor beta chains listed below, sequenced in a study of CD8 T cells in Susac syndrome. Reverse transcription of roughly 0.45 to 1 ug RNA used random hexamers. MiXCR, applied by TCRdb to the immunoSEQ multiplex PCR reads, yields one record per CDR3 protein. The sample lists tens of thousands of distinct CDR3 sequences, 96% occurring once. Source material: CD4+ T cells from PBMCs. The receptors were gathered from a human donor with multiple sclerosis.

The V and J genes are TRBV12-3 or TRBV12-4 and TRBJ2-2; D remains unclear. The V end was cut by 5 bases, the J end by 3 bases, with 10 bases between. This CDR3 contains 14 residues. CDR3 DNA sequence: TGTGCCAGCAGTCGTAACACGGACACCGGGGAGCTGTTTTTT. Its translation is CASSRNTDTGELFF.

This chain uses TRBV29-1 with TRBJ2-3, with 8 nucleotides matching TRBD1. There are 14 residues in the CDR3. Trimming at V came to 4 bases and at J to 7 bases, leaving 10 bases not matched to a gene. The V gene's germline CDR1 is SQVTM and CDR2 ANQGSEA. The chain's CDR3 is CSVGSGQGGNTQYF. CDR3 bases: TGCAGCGTTGGATCCGGACAGGGAGGAAATACGCAGTATTTT.

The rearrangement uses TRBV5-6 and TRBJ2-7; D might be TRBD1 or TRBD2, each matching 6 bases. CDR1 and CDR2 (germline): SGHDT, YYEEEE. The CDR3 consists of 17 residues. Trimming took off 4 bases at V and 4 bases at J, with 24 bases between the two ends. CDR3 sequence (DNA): TGTGCCAGCAGCCCGCCACGCGGGACACCCAAACGGTACGAGCAGTACTTC. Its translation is CASSPPRGTPKRYEQYF.

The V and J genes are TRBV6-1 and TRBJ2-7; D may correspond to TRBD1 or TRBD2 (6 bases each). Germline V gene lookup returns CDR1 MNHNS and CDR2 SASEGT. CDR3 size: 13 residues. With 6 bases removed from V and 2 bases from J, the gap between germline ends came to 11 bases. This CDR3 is CASSGGQTYEQYF. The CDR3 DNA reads TGTGCCAGCAGCGGGGGACAAACCTACGAGCAGTACTTC.

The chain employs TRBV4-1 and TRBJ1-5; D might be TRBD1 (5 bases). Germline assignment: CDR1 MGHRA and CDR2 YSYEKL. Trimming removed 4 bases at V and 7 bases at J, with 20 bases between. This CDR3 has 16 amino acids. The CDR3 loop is CASSPTAGTRGQPQHF. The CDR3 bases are TGCGCCAGCAGCCCCACGGCGGGAACGCGGGGGCAGCCCCAGCATTTT.

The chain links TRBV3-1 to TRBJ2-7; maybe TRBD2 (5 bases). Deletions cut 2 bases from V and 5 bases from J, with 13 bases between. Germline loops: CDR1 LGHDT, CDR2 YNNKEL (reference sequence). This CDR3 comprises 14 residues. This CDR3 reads CASSQPGSLNEQYF. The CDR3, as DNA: TGTGCCAGCAGCCAACCGGGGTCCCTGAACGAGCAGTACTTC.

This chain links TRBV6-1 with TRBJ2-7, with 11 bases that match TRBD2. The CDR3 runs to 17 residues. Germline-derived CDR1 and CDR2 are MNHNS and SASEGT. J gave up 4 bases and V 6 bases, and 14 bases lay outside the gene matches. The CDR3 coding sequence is TGTGCCAGCAGGACCCCTCTTATAGCGGGGGGGCCGTACGAGCAGTACTTC. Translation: CASRTPLIAGGPYEQYF.

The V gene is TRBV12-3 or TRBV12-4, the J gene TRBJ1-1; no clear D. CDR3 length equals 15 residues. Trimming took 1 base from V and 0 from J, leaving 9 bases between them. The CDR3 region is CASSLEPALNTEAFF. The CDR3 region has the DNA TGTGCCAGCAGTTTAGAGCCGGCTCTGAACACTGAAGCTTTCTTT.

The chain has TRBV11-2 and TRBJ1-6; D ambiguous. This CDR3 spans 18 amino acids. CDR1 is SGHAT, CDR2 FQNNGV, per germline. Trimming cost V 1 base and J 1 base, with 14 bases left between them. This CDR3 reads CASSLVGWGSSYNSPLHF. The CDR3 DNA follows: TGTGCCAGCAGCTTAGTGGGGTGGGGAAGTTCCTATAATTCACCCCTCCACTTT.

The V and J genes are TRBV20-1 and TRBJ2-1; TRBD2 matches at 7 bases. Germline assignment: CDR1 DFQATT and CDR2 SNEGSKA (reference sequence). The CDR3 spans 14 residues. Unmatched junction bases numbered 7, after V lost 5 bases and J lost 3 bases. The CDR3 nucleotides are TGCAGTGCTGGCGGGACTACCTTCTACAATGAGCAGTTCTTC. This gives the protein CSAGGTTFYNEQFF.

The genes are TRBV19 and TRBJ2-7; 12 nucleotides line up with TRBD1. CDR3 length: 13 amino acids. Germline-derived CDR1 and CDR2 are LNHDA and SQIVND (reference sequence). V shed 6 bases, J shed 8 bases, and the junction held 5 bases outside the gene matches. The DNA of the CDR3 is TGTGCCAGTAGCGTCCGGGACAGGGGGCAGCAGTACTTC. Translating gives CASSVRDRGQQYF.

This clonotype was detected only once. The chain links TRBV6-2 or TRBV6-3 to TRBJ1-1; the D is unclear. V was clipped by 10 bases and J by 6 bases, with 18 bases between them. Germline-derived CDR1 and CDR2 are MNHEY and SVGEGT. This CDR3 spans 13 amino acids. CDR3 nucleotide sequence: TGTGCCACTGCAATTGGGCGGGTCGCTGAAGCTTTCTTT. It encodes CATAIGRVAEAFF.

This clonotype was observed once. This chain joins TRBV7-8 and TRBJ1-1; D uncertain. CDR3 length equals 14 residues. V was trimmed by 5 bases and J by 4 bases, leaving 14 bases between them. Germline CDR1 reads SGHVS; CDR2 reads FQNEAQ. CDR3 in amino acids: CASSPQPIPTEAFF. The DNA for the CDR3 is TGTGCCAGCAGCCCACAGCCAATTCCCACTGAAGCTTTCTTT.

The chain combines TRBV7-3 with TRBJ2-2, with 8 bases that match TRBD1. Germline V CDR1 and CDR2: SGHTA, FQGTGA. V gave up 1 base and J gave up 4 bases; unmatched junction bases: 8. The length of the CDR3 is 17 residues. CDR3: CASSLIGDRLGTGELFF. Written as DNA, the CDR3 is TGTGCCAGCAGCTTAATAGGGGACAGGTTAGGCACCGGGGAGCTGTTTTTT.

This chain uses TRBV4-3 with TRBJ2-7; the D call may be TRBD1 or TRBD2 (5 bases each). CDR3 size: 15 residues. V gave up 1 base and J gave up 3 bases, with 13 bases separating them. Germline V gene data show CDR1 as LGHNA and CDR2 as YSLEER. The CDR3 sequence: CASSQARDPNYEQYF. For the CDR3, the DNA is TGCGCCAGCAGCCAAGCCCGGGACCCGAACTACGAGCAGTACTTC.

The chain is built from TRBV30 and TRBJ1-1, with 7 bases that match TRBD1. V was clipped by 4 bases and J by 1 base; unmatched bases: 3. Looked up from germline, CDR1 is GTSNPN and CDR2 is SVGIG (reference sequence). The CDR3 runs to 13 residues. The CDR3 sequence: CAWTGQRNTEAFF. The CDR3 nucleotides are TGTGCCTGGACGGGACAGCGGAACACTGAAGCTTTCTTT.

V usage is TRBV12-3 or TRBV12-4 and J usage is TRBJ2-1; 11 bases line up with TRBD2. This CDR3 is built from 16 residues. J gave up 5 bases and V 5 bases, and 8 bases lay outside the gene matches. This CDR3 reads CASSPKIAGGNNEQFF. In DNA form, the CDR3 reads TGTGCCAGCAGTCCAAAGATAGCGGGGGGGAACAATGAGCAGTTCTTC.

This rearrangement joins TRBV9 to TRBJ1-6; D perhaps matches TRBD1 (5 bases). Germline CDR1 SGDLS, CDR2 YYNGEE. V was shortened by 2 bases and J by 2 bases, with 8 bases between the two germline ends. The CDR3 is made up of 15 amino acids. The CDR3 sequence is CASSVGGAYNSPLHF. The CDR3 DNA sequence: TGTGCCAGCAGCGTTGGGGGGGCCTATAATTCACCCCTCCACTTT.

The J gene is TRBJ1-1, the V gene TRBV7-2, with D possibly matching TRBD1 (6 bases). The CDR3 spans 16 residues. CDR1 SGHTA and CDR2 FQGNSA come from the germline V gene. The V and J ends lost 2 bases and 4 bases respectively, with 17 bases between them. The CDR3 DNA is TGTGCCAGCAGCTTACTGGGCCCGGGGGCGAGCACTGAAGCTTTCTTT. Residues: CASSLLGPGASTEAFF.

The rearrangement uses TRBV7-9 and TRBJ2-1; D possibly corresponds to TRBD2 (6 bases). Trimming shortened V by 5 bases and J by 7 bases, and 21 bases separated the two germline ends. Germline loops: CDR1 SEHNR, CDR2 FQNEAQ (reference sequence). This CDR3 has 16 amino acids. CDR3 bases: TGTGCCAGCAGCCATTACTTGGGACTTGTGGGGAATGAGCAGTTCTTC. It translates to CASSHYLGLVGNEQFF.

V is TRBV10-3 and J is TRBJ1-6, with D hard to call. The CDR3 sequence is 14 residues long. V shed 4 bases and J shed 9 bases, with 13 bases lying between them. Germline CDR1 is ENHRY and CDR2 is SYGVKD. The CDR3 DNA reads TGTGCCATCAGTGTCGGGCAGGTTGGTTCACCCCTCCACTTT. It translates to CAISVGQVGSPLHF.

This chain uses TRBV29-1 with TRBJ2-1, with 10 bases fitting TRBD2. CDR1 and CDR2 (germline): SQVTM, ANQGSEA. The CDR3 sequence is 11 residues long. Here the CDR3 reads CTLAGVNEQFF. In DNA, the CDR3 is TGCACCCTAGCGGGGGTAAATGAGCAGTTCTTC.

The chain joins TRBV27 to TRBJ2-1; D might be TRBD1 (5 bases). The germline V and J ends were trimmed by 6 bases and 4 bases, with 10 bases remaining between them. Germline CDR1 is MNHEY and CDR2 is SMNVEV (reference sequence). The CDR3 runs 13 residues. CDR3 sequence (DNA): TGTGCCAGCAGATTCGACAGATACAATGAGCAGTTCTTC. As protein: CASRFDRYNEQFF.

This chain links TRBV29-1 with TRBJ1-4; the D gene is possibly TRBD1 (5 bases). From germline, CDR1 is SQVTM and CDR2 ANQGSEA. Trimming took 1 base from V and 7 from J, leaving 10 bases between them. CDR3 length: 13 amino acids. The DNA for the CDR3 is TGCAGCGTTGAAGCTGGGGCTGGTGAAAAACTGTTTTTT. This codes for CSVEAGAGEKLFF. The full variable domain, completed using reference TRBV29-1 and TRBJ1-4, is SAVISQKPSRDICQRGTSLTIQCQVDSQVTMMFWYRQQPGQSLTLIATANQGSEATYESGFVIDKFPISRPNLTFSTLTVSNMSPEDSSIYLCSVEAGAGEKLFFGSGTQLSVL.

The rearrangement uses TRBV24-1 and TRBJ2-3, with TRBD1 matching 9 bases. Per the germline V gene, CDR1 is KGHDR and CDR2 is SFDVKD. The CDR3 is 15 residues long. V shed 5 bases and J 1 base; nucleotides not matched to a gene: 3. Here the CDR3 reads CATSAWDRGTDTQYF. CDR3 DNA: TGTGCCACCAGTGCCTGGGACAGGGGCACAGATACGCAGTATTTT.

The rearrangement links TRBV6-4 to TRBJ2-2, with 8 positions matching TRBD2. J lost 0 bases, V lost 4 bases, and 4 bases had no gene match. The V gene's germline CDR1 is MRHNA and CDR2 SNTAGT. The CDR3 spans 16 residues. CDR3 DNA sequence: TGTGCCAGCAGTGTTGGTAGCGGGGCGAACACCGGGGAGCTGTTTTTT. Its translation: CASSVGSGANTGELFF.

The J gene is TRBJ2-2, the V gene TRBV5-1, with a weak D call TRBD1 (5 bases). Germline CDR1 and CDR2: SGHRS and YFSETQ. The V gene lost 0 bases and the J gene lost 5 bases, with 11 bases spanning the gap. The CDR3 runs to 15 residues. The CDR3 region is CASSLVAGKTGELFF. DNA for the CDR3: TGCGCCAGCAGCTTGGTAGCAGGGAAGACCGGGGAGCTGTTTTTT.

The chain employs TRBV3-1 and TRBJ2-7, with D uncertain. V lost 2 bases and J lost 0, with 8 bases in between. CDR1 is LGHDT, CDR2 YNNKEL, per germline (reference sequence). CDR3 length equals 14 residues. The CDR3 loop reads CASSQPESSYEQYF. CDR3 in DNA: TGTGCCAGCAGCCAACCCGAGAGCTCCTACGAGCAGTACTTC.

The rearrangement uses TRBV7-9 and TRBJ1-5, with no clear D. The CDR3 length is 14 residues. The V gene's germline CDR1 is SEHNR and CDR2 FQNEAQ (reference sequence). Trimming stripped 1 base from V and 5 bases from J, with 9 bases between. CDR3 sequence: CASSLGPADQPQHF. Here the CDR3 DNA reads TGTGCCAGCAGCTTAGGCCCGGCTGATCAGCCCCAGCATTTT.

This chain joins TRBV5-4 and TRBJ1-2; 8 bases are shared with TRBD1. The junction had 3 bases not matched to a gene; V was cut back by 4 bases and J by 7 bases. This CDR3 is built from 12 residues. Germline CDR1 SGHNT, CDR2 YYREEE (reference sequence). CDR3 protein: CASSPGQGGYTF. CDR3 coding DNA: TGTGCCAGCAGCCCAGGACAGGGTGGCTACACCTTC.

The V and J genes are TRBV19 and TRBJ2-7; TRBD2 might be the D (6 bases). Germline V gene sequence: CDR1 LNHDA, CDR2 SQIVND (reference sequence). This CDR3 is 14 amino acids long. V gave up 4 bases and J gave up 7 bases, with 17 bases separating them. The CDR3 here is CASSRTRDSGEQYF. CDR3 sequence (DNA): TGTGCCAGTAGTAGAACCCGAGACAGCGGGGAGCAGTACTTC.

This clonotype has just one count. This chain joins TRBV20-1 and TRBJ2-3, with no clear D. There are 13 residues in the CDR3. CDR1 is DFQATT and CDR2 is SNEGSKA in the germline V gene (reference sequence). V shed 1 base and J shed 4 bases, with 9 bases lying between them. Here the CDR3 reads CSARGGTPDTQYF. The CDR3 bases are TGCAGTGCTAGAGGGGGAACCCCAGATACGCAGTATTTT.